The 20 T cell receptor beta chains reported below all come from one sample, sequenced in a study of blood T cells in healthy people across ages. Together with a sample-barcoded 5' primer, a J-beta primer mix was included in a second PCR lasting about 7 to 11 cycles. TCRdb fed the 5' RACE reads into MiXCR, producing one record per CDR3 protein. Counted here are fewer than 1.5 million distinct CDR3 sequences, roughly 40% occurring once; the ten biggest clones make up roughly 7.9%. The sample comprised blood. The origin of the receptors is a woman aged 18-35 years in good health.

A word on this clonotype: It may be a read error: a sequence one base away is much more abundant. The chain combines TRBV7-2 with TRBJ1-1; D perhaps matches TRBD1 (5 bases). Trimming took 4 bases from V and 0 from J, leaving 18 bases between them. CDR1 is SGHTA, CDR2 FQGNSA, per germline. The CDR3 has 17 amino acids. The CDR3 here is CASSSITGRGMNTEAFF. CDR3 nucleotide sequence: TGTGCCAGCAGCTCAATTACAGGTCGGGGAATGAACACTGAAGCTTTCTTT.

The rearrangement joins TRBV6-5 to TRBJ1-1; 9 nucleotides line up with TRBD1. The CDR3 sequence is 14 residues long. The trim removed 7 bases at V and 1 base at J, leaving 4 bases unmatched. Germline-derived CDR1 and CDR2 are MNHEY and SVGAGI. CDR3 in DNA: TGTGCCAGCACCTGGGACAGGGCGAACACTGAAGCTTTCTTT. Its translation is CASTWDRANTEAFF.

This clonotype has a handful of counts. The chain uses TRBV3-1 and TRBJ1-3, with a possible D match to TRBD1 (5 bases). V was shortened by 0 bases and J by 3 bases, with 15 bases between the two germline ends. Germline loops: CDR1 LGHDT, CDR2 YNNKEL (reference sequence). This CDR3 contains 17 residues. The CDR3 sequence: CASSQDGSGRGGNTIYF. CDR3 nucleotide sequence: TGTGCCAGCAGCCAAGATGGATCGGGGCGCGGTGGAAACACCATATATTTT.

Of note for this clonotype: A junction end diverges from the germline sequence, so it may reflect a read error. This chain joins TRBV7-2 and TRBJ2-4; no reliable D call. The CDR3 is 15 amino acids. CDR1 and CDR2 from the germline V gene are SGHTA and FQGNSA. The CDR3 bases are TGTGCCGGCAGCTTAGGGCGCCTCGGTGGGAACATTCAGTACTTC. Translating it yields CAGSLGRLGGNIQYF.

Concerning this clonotype itself: At one end the junction does not follow the germline gene, possibly because of a read error. In DNA, the CDR3 is TGTGCCAGCACCAGACAGGGGACTAGGGATGGAAATGAGCTGTTCTTC. Translating gives CASTRQGTRDGNELFF. The J gene is TRBJ2-1, the V gene TRBV27; the D call may be TRBD1 or TRBD2 (8 bases each). The germline V gene encodes CDR1 MNHEY and CDR2 SMNVEV (reference sequence). The length of the CDR3 is 16 residues.

V and J are TRBV18 and TRBJ2-5; TRBD2 aligns across 13 bases. TRBJ2-7 explains the end of the DNA better; the J call may be wrong. Per germline, CDR1 KGHSH and CDR2 LQKENI. This CDR3 is 18 amino acids long. The DNA of the CDR3 is TGTGCCAGCTCACGAGTCTCAGGGAGGACTAGCGGGAGTCTCGAGCAGTACTTC. This encodes CASSRVSGRTSGSLEQYF.

This chain connects TRBV6-5 to TRBJ1-1; D ambiguous. The CDR3 sequence is 13 residues long. V was pared by 0 bases and J by 7 bases, with 9 bases between. In germline, CDR1 is MNHEY, CDR2 SVGAGI. The CDR3 loop is CASSYSNPNEAFF. The CDR3, as DNA: TGTGCCAGCAGTTACTCGAATCCGAATGAAGCTTTCTTT.

The genes are TRBV9 and TRBJ1-1; D unresolved. Germline assignment: CDR1 SGDLS and CDR2 YYNGEE. Trimming cost V 5 bases and J 0 bases, with 11 bases left between them. The length of the CDR3 is 14 residues. In DNA form, the CDR3 reads TGTGCCAGCAGGCCCCCGGGCCTGAACACTGAAGCTTTCTTT. Translation: CASRPPGLNTEAFF.

As to this clonotype: This may be a read error, as it is one base from a much larger clone. This chain links TRBV18 with TRBJ2-3; 8 bases fit TRBD2. This CDR3 has 16 amino acids. CDR1 and CDR2 from the germline V gene are KGHSH and LQKENI. V shed 3 bases, J shed 2 bases, and the junction held 7 bases outside the gene matches. DNA for the CDR3: TGTGCCAGCTCACCCCCGGGACTAGTGGCCACAGATACGCAGTATTTT. Translation: CASSPPGLVATDTQYF. The variable domain in full, completed from reference TRBV18 and TRBJ2-3, reads NAGVMQNPRHLVRRRGQEARLRCSPMKGHSHVYWYRQLPEEGLKFMVYLQKENIIDESGMPKERFSAEFPKEGPSILRIQQVVRGDSAAYFCASSPPGLVATDTQYFGPGTRLTVL.

This clonotype was detected only a few times. The genes are TRBV27 and TRBJ2-3, with TRBD2 identical over 8 bases. CDR1 MNHEY and CDR2 SMNVEV come from the germline V gene (reference sequence). The CDR3 runs to 16 residues. Unmatched junction bases numbered 11, after V lost 7 bases and J lost 2 bases. CDR3 protein: CASTLRGAGATDTQYF. The CDR3 DNA is TGTGCCAGCACTCTCCGGGGAGCGGGAGCCACAGATACGCAGTATTTT.

V usage is TRBV2 and J usage is TRBJ2-2; D possibly uses TRBD1 or TRBD2 (5 bases each). Per the germline V gene, CDR1 is SNHLY and CDR2 is FYNNEI. The CDR3 is made up of 14 amino acids. Trimming cost V 8 bases and J 2 bases, with 12 bases left between them. CDR3 nucleotide sequence: TGTGCCAGCGGGAAGGGACGCAACACCGGGGAGCTGTTTTTT. Its translation is CASGKGRNTGELFF.

In nucleotides, the CDR3 is TGCAGCGTACAGGGTGGGAGCTCCTACGTGCAGTACTTC. Translating it yields CSVQGGSSYVQYF. The gene calls are TRBV29-1 and TRBJ2-4, with D perhaps TRBD1 (6 bases). CDR3 length equals 13 residues. Germline assignment: CDR1 SQVTM and CDR2 ANQGSEA. The V end lost 6 bases, the J end lost 13 bases, and 22 bases lay between the germline ends.

This chain links TRBV6-5 with TRBJ1-2; a possible D gene is TRBD1 (5 bases). Germline CDR1 MNHEY, CDR2 SVGAGI. Trimming took 0 bases from V and 6 from J, leaving 17 bases between them. This CDR3 has 16 amino acids. CDR3 loop: CASSYSFAGTIHGYTF. In DNA form, the CDR3 reads TGTGCCAGCAGTTACTCTTTCGCCGGGACCATCCATGGCTACACCTTC.

This clonotype turned up a few times. CDR3 residues: CASSQVHGQINIQYF. CDR3 coding DNA: TGTGCCAGCAGCCAGGTCCACGGGCAGATAAACATTCAGTACTTC. This chain connects TRBV4-2 to TRBJ2-4; D is unresolved. The germline V gene has CDR1 LGHNA and CDR2 YNFKEQ. CDR3 length: 15 residues. The germline V and J ends were trimmed by 3 bases and 6 bases, with 15 bases remaining between them.

This chain uses TRBV6-5 with TRBJ2-3; 7 nucleotides align to TRBD2. Germline V gene sequence: CDR1 MNHEY, CDR2 SVGAGI. V was clipped by 6 bases and J by 5 bases; unmatched bases: 11. The CDR3 is 15 residues long. The CDR3 loop reads CASRLGRAGIDTQYF. CDR3 nucleotide sequence: TGTGCCAGCAGGTTGGGGAGGGCCGGTATAGATACGCAGTATTTT.

This clonotype was observed a few times. V is TRBV7-9 and J is TRBJ1-4, with D perhaps TRBD1 (5 bases). Deletions cut 5 bases from V and 0 bases from J, with 13 bases between. The CDR3 runs 16 residues. From germline, CDR1 is SEHNR and CDR2 FQNEAQ (reference sequence). CDR3 loop: CASSRGDRTTNEKLFF. CDR3 nucleotide sequence: TGTGCCAGCAGCCGAGGTGACAGAACAACTAATGAAAAACTGTTTTTT.

V and J are TRBV27 and TRBJ1-5; TRBD1 matches at 8 bases. Germline trimming cut 3 bases from V and 5 bases from J; bases unmatched to any gene: 3. CDR3 length: 14 amino acids. Germline assignment: CDR1 MNHEY and CDR2 SMNVEV (reference sequence). The CDR3 region is CASSFGTGHQPQHF. The CDR3 DNA reads as TGTGCCAGCAGTTTCGGGACAGGCCATCAGCCCCAGCATTTT.

This chain joins TRBV24-1 and TRBJ2-3, with 8 bases fitting TRBD1. Looked up from germline, CDR1 is KGHDR and CDR2 is SFDVKD. The CDR3 is made up of 15 amino acids. V lost 9 bases, J lost 0 bases, and 7 bases stayed unmatched. CDR3 nucleotide sequence: TGTGCCACCGCGGCCGGGACAGGTAGCACAGATACGCAGTATTTT. Its protein is CATAAGTGSTDTQYF.

The chain employs TRBV3-1 and TRBJ1-4, with TRBD1 identical over 9 bases. Germline CDR1 and CDR2: LGHDT and YNNKEL (reference sequence). CDR3 size: 15 residues. With 4 bases clipped from V and 7 bases from J, the junction kept 7 bases outside the gene matches. The CDR3 loop is CASSLPGQGPEKLFF. In nucleotides, the CDR3 is TGTGCCAGCAGCCTTCCGGGACAGGGACCTGAAAAACTGTTTTTT.

This clonotype was counted a few times. V is TRBV7-9 and J is TRBJ2-7; 8 bases align to TRBD2. This CDR3 comprises 15 residues. Germline loops: CDR1 SEHNR, CDR2 FQNEAQ (reference sequence). Losses at the gene ends were 4 bases for V and 3 bases for J; bases not matched to a gene: 8. CDR3 sequence reads: CASSSGSGGFYEQYF. The DNA of the CDR3 is TGTGCCAGCAGCTCCGGGTCGGGAGGGTTCTACGAGCAGTACTTC. Together with reference TRBV7-9 and TRBJ2-7, the CDR3 gives the full variable domain: DTGVSQNPRHKITKRGQNVTFRCDPISEHNRLYWYRQTLGQGPEFLTYFQNEAQLEKSRLLSDRFSAERPKGSFSTLEIQRTEQGDSAMYLCASSSGSGGFYEQYFGPGTRLTVT.